This T cell receptor (beta chain) is drawn from a study of graft-versus-host responses after intestinal transplantation. Study results and limitations: Detected in recipient marrow were GvH clones, some of which were first observed in ileum or blood.

Using immunoSEQ multiplex PCR, the repertoire was profiled, and TCRdb retains in-frame clones only, with some absent. The table has roughly 25,000 clones, around 94% seen once. In the case of this clone: Its target is not known.

The CDR3 length is 17 residues. Trimming stripped 3 bases from V and 4 bases from J, with 21 bases between. Germline V gene data show CDR1 as LGHNT and CDR2 as FRNRAP. Sequences were derived from PBMCs, sampled around 30 days after intestinal transplant. The sequence was obtained from a human patient who received an intestinal transplant, so some T cells may come from the graft donor. The V and J genes are TRBV12-5 and TRBJ1-1; D remains unclear. DNA for the CDR3: TGTGCTAGTGGTTTTTCGCCAGGCCTTACTTTGAGCACTGAAGCTTTCTTT. Protein: CASGFSPGLTLSTEAFF.